The count of the clone carrying this TCR beta chain is one. The data originate from a study of Ad26.COV2.S vaccination and SARS-CoV-2 variants. Study at large: Donor got 5x10^10 or 1x10^11 viral particles of Ad26.COV2.S.

The CDR3 contains 12 residues. The V end was cut by 7 bases, the J end by 7 bases, with 10 bases between. Germline CDR1 and CDR2: MNHEY and SMNVEV (reference sequence). The repertoire was sequenced with immunoSEQ multiplex PCR; TCRdb's copy has only in-frame clones and lacks some. The table has hundreds of thousands of clones, around 90% seen once. Treatment of the sample: around 19 received Ad26.COV2.S at low or high dose, single or two shots; five or six received placebo; per-sample allocation not given. Specimen acquisition occurred on day 63 following the initial vaccine or placebo injection. This Boston cohort included adults aged 18-55 years.

This chain connects TRBV27 to TRBJ2-2, with D perhaps TRBD2 (6 bases). The receptor was isolated from a person between 18 and 59 years old who received the Ad26.COV2.S COVID-19 vaccine or a placebo. The material was peripheral blood, obtained in a trial of Ad26.COV2.S vaccine versus placebo. CDR3 loop: CASNSGVGELFF. In DNA form, the CDR3 reads TGTGCCAGCAATTCGGGAGTCGGGGAGCTGTTTTTT.